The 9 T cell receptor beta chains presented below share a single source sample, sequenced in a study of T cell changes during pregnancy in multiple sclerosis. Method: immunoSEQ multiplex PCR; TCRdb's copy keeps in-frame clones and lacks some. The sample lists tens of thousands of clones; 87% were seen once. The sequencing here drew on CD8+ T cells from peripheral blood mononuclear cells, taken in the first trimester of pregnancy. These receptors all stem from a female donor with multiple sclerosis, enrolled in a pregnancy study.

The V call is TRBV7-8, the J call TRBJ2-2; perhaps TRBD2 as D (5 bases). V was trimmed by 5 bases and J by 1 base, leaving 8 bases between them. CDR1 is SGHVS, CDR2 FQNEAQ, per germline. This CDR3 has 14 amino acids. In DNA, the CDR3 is TGTGCCAGCAGCGTCCGGGAGAACACCGGGGAGCTGTTTTTT. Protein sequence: CASSVRENTGELFF.

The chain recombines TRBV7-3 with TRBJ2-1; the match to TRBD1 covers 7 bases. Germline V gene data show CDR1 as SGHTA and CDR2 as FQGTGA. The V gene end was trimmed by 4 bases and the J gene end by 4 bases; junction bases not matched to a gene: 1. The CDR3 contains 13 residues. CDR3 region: CASSSTGYNEQFF. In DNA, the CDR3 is TGTGCCAGCAGCTCGACAGGGTACAATGAGCAGTTCTTC.

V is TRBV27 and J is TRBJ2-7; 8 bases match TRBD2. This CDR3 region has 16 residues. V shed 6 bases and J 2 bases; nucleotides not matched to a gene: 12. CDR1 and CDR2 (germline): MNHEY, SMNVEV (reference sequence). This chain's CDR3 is CASSPSSGPRPYEQYF. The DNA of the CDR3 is TGTGCCAGCAGCCCGTCTAGCGGGCCTCGCCCCTACGAGCAGTACTTC.

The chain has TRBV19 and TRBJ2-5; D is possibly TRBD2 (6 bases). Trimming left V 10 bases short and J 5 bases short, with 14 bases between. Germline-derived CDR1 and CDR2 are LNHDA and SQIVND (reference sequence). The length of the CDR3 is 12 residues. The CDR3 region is CATSGDRETQYF. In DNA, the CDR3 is TGTGCCACTTCGGGGGATCGGGAGACCCAGTACTTC.

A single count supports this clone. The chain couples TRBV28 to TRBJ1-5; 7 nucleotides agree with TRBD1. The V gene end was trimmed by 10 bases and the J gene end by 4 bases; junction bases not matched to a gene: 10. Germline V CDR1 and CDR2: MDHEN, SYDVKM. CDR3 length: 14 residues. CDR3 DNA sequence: TGTGCCACCCTCCAGACAGGGTCAAATCAGCCCCAGCATTTT. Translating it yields CATLQTGSNQPQHF.

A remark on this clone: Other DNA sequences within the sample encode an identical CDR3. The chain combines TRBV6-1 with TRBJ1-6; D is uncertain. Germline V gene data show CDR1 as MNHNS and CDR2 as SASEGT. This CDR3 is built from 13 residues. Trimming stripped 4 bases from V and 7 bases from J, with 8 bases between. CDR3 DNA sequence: TGTGCCAGCAGTGGCGGTGAAAATTCACCCCTCCACTTT. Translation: CASSGGENSPLHF.

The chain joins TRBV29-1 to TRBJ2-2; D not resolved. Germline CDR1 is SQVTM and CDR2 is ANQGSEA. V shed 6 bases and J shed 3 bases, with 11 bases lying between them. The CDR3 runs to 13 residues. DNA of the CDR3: TGCAGCGTCGAGGATTTGCACACCGGGGAGCTGTTTTTT. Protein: CSVEDLHTGELFF.

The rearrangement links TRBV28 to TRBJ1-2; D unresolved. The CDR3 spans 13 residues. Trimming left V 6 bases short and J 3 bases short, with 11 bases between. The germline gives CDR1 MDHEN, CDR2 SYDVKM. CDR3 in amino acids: CASRSNSYYGYTF. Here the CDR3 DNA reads TGTGCCAGCAGGTCCAACAGTTACTATGGCTACACCTTC.

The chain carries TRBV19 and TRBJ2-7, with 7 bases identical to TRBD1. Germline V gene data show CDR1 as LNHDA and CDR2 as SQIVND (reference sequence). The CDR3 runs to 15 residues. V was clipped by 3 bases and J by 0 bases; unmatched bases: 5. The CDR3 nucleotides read TGTGCCAGTAGTATTTGGGCAGGGGGCTCCTACGAGCAGTACTTC. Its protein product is CASSIWAGGSYEQYF. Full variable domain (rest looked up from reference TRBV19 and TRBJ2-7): DGGITQSPKYLFRKEGQNVTLSCEQNLNHDAMYWYRQDPGQGLRLIYYSQIVNDFQKGDIAEGYSVSREKKESFPLTVTSAQKNPTAFYLCASSIWAGGSYEQYFGPGTRLTVT.